This TCR beta chain is from a study of T-cell memory formation after mild COVID-19. Study summary: Clusters of TCRs were largely donor specific.

The study, taken as a whole, reports: Clones which contracted sat mainly in CM and EM if CD4+, and in EMRA if CD8+.

Germline lookup yields CDR1 SGHVS and CDR2 FNYEAQ. The CDR3 has 15 amino acids. Deletions cut 5 bases from V and 4 bases from J, with 17 bases between. 5'RACE primed from the constant segment yielded TCR alpha and TCR beta cDNA libraries bearing sample barcodes and UMIs. TCRdb redid the calling of the 5' RACE reads with MiXCR, one entry per CDR3 protein. The sample carries about 320,000 distinct CDR3 sequences, roughly an eighth recorded once. With regard to this clonotype: Antigen: not known.

Input material: PBMCs or a T cell subset sorted from them (not recorded which). The V gene is TRBV7-6, the J gene TRBJ1-2; D is possibly TRBD1 (6 bases). This TCR was sampled from a man aged 18-30 years who had mild COVID-19 (a few samples of this study predate the infection). Cell type and time point are not known. CDR3 amino acids: CASSRNRDLGYGYTF. The CDR3 DNA follows: TGTGCCAGCAGCCGAAACAGGGACCTAGGCTATGGCTACACCTTC.